Sequencing of this T cell receptor (beta chain) was carried out in a study of OX40 agonist ivuxolimab in advanced cancers. Germline assignment: CDR1 GTSNPN and CDR2 SVGIG (reference sequence). The CDR3 covers 13 residues. The V and J ends lost 4 bases and 6 bases respectively, with 15 bases between them. Profiled with immunoSEQ multiplex PCR; TCRdb holds only in-frame clones, not every one. The table includes around 67,000 clones, 84% detected once. The starting material was CD4+ or CD8+ T cells sorted from blood, obtained in a trial of the OX40 agonist ivuxolimab. V usage is TRBV30 and J usage is TRBJ1-1, with D possibly TRBD1 on 5 matching bases. The clonotype comes from an adult with an advanced solid tumor such as melanoma, head and neck, liver or kidney cancer. CDR3 region: CAWNWGRDAEAFF. CDR3 in DNA: TGTGCCTGGAATTGGGGACGAGACGCTGAAGCTTTCTTT.